The sequence of this T cell receptor beta chain was determined in a study of identical twins. The cDNA had a unique molecular identifier and a template-switch universal primer site. TCRdb recomputed calls from the 5' RACE reads with MiXCR, one row per CDR3 protein. The table includes about 520,000 distinct CDR3 sequences, 20% to 25% detected once. This clonotype was seen more than once but under ten times. The CDR3 totals 17 residues. V was clipped by 3 bases and J by 0 bases, with 17 bases between them. Looked up from germline, CDR1 is SGHTA and CDR2 is FQGNSA. This sample was also put to use in a study of T cells expressing NK-cell markers.

Sequenced material: CD4+ T cells sorted from blood. The chain uses TRBV7-2 and TRBJ1-2; unclear D gene. This clonotype originated in a woman between 18 and 29 years old in good health. The CDR3 loop is CASSFRVTPTANYGYTF. The DNA for the CDR3 is TGTGCCAGCAGCTTTCGGGTCACCCCCACAGCTAACTATGGCTACACCTTC. Full variable domain (rest looked up from reference TRBV7-2 and TRBJ1-2): GAGVSQSPSNKVTEKGKDVELRCDPISGHTALYWYRQSLGQGLEFLIYFQGNSAPDKSGLPSDRFSAERTGGSVSTLTIQRTQQEDSAVYLCASSFRVTPTANYGYTFGSGTRLTVV.